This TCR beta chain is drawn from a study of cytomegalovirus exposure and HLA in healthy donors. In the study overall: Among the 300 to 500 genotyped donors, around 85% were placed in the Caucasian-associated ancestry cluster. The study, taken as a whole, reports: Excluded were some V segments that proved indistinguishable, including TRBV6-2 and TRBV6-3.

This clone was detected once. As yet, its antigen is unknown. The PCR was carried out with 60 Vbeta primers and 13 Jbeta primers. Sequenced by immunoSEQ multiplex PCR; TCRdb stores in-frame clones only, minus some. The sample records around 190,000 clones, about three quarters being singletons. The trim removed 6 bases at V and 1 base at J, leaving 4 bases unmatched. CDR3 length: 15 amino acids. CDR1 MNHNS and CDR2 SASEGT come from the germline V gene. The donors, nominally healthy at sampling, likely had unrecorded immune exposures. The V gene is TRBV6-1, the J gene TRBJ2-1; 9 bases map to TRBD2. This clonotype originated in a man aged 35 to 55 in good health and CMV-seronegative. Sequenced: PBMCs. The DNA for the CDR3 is TGTGCCAGCAGGCGGGAGGGCCTTTCCTACAATGAGCAGTTCTTC. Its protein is CASRREGLSYNEQFF.